This TCR beta chain is drawn from a study of T cell responses to AZD1222 COVID-19 vaccine (dated by TCRdb to 2020 to 2022). Regarding the study in general: TCR sequencing was performed for approximately 240 trial participants, of whom some 200 were given two doses of AZD1222 and 26 were given two doses of MenACWY control vaccine. Trial participants were enrolled into age subgroups of 18-55, 56-69 and 70-plus years, which contained 148, 28 and 57 TCR-sequenced participants, respectively. Here is what the overall study found, with its caveats: Conclusions about previously exposed vaccinees were limited because only six or seven AZD1222 recipients were SARS-CoV-2 seropositive at baseline. In the small 56-69-year group, the increase in depth fell short of significance, most likely because of low power. No day 14 peak-response samples were available, so repertoires were characterized only after the peak T cell response. Spike-specific TCR breadth and depth rose significantly after two AZD1222 doses compared with day 0 and with MenACWY recipients. Reportedly, almost half of the unique spike-specific TCRs recognized epitopes lying outside the regions that are mutated in the B.1.351 and B.1.1.7 variants. Most participants were white British and females outnumbered males, and the authors suggested that clonal diversity may have been underestimated. The vaccine-associated CD4 TCRs covered the entire spike protein, and the dominant responses fell in regions 160-218 and 743-854.

CDR1 and CDR2 are read off the germline V gene as MDHEN and SYDVKM. At the junction V is shortened by 7 bases and J by 1 base; bases outside the gene matches: 8. The CDR3 runs 15 residues from the cysteine to the phenylalanine. CDR3 DNA is the only sequence kept; it has 45 bases, read in frame from the first base. To note about this clone: What antigen it recognizes has not been identified. No quality values exist for individual bases; no much larger clone is one base distant.

The sample's time point label, decoded: about 28 days (+/-7) after the second vaccine dose. AZD1222 recipients given second doses at about 4 weeks or at about 12 weeks were pooled, since spike-specific TCR depth and breadth were not found to differ between the two schedules. The vaccinee samples were drawn from two UK trials, COV001 and COV002, one of which was a single-blind randomized controlled phase 2/3 trial testing AZD1222 (ChAdOx1 nCoV-19) in healthy adults. For TCRbeta chain sequencing, PBMC samples from trial participants were taken at day 0 and at day 28 after the second dose. The CDR3 regions of human TCRbeta chains were analyzed by immunosequencing. The original methods were these. TCRs in the repertoires were matched against a reference library of SARS-CoV-2-specific TCRs that had been generated with the MIRA antigen-specificity platform. Breadth was defined as the fraction of unique TCRs that were SARS-CoV-2-associated, and depth was defined as the fraction of total T cells that were SARS-CoV-2-associated. Using the MIRA data, every spike-specific TCR was mapped to the spike region that the TCR reacted to and assigned to either a CD4 or a CD8 class. Log10-transformed breadth and depth values were compared by one-way ANOVA with Sidak's multiple comparisons tests. This immuneACCESS table, as held by TCRdb, lists in-frame sequences with V and J called but not all clones. Of the missing ones, under half trace to an unresolved V gene in checked studies; the others have no known cause. That table gives V, J and clone size, and the DNA gave D and trimming. Here the sample has some 180,000 clones; around 90% occur a single time. The ten largest make up approximately 1.9% of the sample.

Here the sequenced sample was peripheral blood, taken 28 days after the second AZD1222 dose. The chain is assembled from TRBV28 and TRBJ2-3, with TRBD1 identical over 7 junction bases. This clonotype was sampled from an adult who received the AZD1222 COVID-19 vaccine. The bases are TGTGCCAGCAACAAACAGGGGAGCGGCACAGATACGCAGTATTTT. Its translation is CASNKQGSGTDTQYF.